These T cell receptor beta chains were read from a single sample in a study of cytomegalovirus exposure and HLA in healthy donors. Libraries were prepared by immunoSEQ multiplex PCR; TCRdb keeps only in-frame clonotypes and omits some of them. This repertoire shows 120,000 to 150,000 clones, over 75% found once; its top ten account for about 1.7%. Sequenced sample: PBMCs. The receptors were sampled from a middle-aged man in good health and CMV-seronegative. CDR3s include the opening cysteine and the closing phenylalanine or tryptophan. The D gene is left open where the match is weak. Clone size is not always given. Where it is, it says once, few, many or a class for expanded clones.

d_call: TRBD2
v_call: TRBV6-4
clone_size: NA
j_call: TRBJ2-1
cdr3_nt: TGTGCCAGCAGTGACTCGGGGACTAGCGGGGGGTACAATGAGCAGTTCTTC
cdr3_aa: CASSDSGTSGGYNEQFF

d_call: TRBD1
v_call: TRBV14
clone_size: NA
j_call: TRBJ2-2
cdr3_nt: TGTGCCAGCAGCCAAGATAGTGGGACAGGGAGGTTCGCCGGGGAGCTGTTTTTT
cdr3_aa: CASSQDSGTGRFAGELFF

d_call: NA
v_call: TRBV10-3
clone_size: NA
j_call: TRBJ2-5
cdr3_nt: TGTGCCATCAGTGAGGATCACACCCCAAGGGGGACCCAGTACTTC
cdr3_aa: CAISEDHTPRGTQYF

d_call: TRBD2
v_call: TRBV6-4
clone_size: NA
j_call: TRBJ2-1
cdr3_nt: TGTGCCAGCAGTGACTCGAGCGGGGGGGGCCACAATGAGCAGTTCTTC
cdr3_aa: CASSDSSGGGHNEQFF

d_call: TRBD1
v_call: TRBV5-8
clone_size: NA
j_call: TRBJ2-7
cdr3_nt: TGTGCCAGCAGCCCAGGGGTGGGGCAGGGGGTTCTATCCTACGAGCAGTACTTC
cdr3_aa: CASSPGVGQGVLSYEQYF

d_call: TRBD2
v_call: TRBV2
clone_size: NA
j_call: TRBJ2-1
cdr3_nt: TGTGCCAGCAGGGGTAGCGGGAGTTACAATGAGCAGTTCTTC
cdr3_aa: CASRGSGSYNEQFF

d_call: TRBD1
v_call: TRBV4-1
clone_size: NA
j_call: TRBJ2-1
cdr3_nt: TGCGCCAGCAGCCAAGGGACAGGGGTTGGGCAGTTCTTC
cdr3_aa: CASSQGTGVGQFF

d_call: NA
v_call: TRBV29-1
clone_size: NA
j_call: TRBJ2-7
cdr3_nt: TGCAGCGTTGTGGCAGGCTTCCCCTCCCACGAGCAGTACTTC
cdr3_aa: CSVVAGFPSHEQYF

d_call: NA
v_call: TRBV5-5
clone_size: NA
j_call: TRBJ1-6
cdr3_nt: TGTGCCAGCAGCCCAGCAGGCTCCTATAATTCACCCCTCCACTTT
cdr3_aa: CASSPAGSYNSPLHF

d_call: NA
v_call: TRBV29-1
clone_size: NA
j_call: TRBJ1-2
cdr3_nt: TGCAGCGCCGCGTCTCTACGGGATGGCTACACCTTC
cdr3_aa: CSAASLRDGYTF

d_call: TRBD2
v_call: TRBV2
clone_size: NA
j_call: TRBJ2-7
cdr3_nt: TGTGCCAGCAGTGAAACCCCGGGACTAGCGGGGGGAGCTAATGAGCAGTACTTC
cdr3_aa: CASSETPGLAGGANEQYF

d_call: TRBD1
v_call: TRBV5-1
clone_size: medium-sized
j_call: TRBJ1-4
cdr3_nt: TGCGCCAGCAGCCCCGGCCTCGGGACAGAGAGGGAAAAACTGTTTTTT
cdr3_aa: CASSPGLGTEREKLFF

d_call: TRBD1
v_call: TRBV29-1
clone_size: NA
j_call: TRBJ1-1
cdr3_nt: TGCAGCGTTCCAGGGACAGGGCGGTCTGAAGCTTTCTTT
cdr3_aa: CSVPGTGRSEAFF

d_call: TRBD1
v_call: TRBV15
clone_size: NA
j_call: TRBJ2-3
cdr3_nt: TGTGCCACCAGCAGAGGGGACAGGGGGGATATAGATACGCAGTATTTT
cdr3_aa: CATSRGDRGDIDTQYF

d_call: TRBD1
v_call: TRBV4-1
clone_size: NA
j_call: TRBJ1-6
cdr3_nt: TGCGCCAGCAGCCCAAGCCCCCCGACAGGGTCCAATTCACCCCTCCACTTT
cdr3_aa: CASSPSPPTGSNSPLHF

d_call: NA
v_call: TRBV19
clone_size: NA
j_call: TRBJ2-6
cdr3_nt: TGTGCCAGTACCGAGATATTAAACTCTGGGGCCAACGTCCTGACTTTC
cdr3_aa: CASTEILNSGANVLTF

d_call: NA
v_call: TRBV27
clone_size: few
j_call: TRBJ2-5
cdr3_nt: TGTGCCAGCAGCCCATCTGTGGGCCCCGAGACCCAGTACTTC
cdr3_aa: CASSPSVGPETQYF

d_call: TRBD1
v_call: TRBV18
clone_size: NA
j_call: TRBJ2-7
cdr3_nt: TGTGCCAGCTCACCATATTCCCTTCAGGGGGCATCCTACGAGCAGTACTTC
cdr3_aa: CASSPYSLQGASYEQYF

d_call: TRBD1
v_call: TRBV28
clone_size: NA
j_call: TRBJ2-7
cdr3_nt: TGTGCCAGCAGTCAGACCGGGACAGGGTCCCACGAGCAGTACTTC
cdr3_aa: CASSQTGTGSHEQYF